Listed below are T cell receptor beta chains from one sample, sequenced in a study of identical twins. TCRdb re-called the 5' RACE reads through MiXCR, storing one row per CDR3 protein. The sample yields approximately 350,000 distinct CDR3 sequences, 12% seen once. The sample was also linked to a second study, of yellow fever vaccine responses in identical twins.

The source material was CD8+ T cells sorted from blood. These receptors all come from a woman in her late teens or twenties in good health. CDR3s include the opening cysteine and the closing phenylalanine or tryptophan. The order of the fields is clone size, V gene, D gene, J gene, CDR3 protein, CDR3 DNA. The D gene is left open where the match is weak. Size is omitted from some rows. Given values are once, few, many or a class for expanded clones.

clone size: few; V gene: TRBV3-1; D gene: -; J gene: TRBJ2-2; CDR3 protein: CASSQHPGLITGELFF; CDR3 DNA: TGTGCCAGCAGCCAGCACCCGGGACTCATCACCGGGGAGCTGTTTTTT
clone size: few; V gene: TRBV6-1; D gene: -; J gene: TRBJ2-5; CDR3 protein: CASSDWDTEPTQYF; CDR3 DNA: TGTGCCAGCAGTGATTGGGACACCGAGCCGACCCAGTACTTC
clone size: many; V gene: TRBV12-3/TRBV12-4; D gene: -; J gene: TRBJ1-1; CDR3 protein: CASSLGDLVSEAFF; CDR3 DNA: TGTGCCAGCAGTTTAGGTGATCTAGTGTCTGAAGCTTTCTTT
clone size: few; V gene: TRBV3-1; D gene: -; J gene: TRBJ2-7; CDR3 protein: CASSQMTGYEQYF; CDR3 DNA: TGTGCCAGCAGCCAGATGACTGGCTACGAGCAGTACTTC
clone size: few; V gene: TRBV20-1; D gene: TRBD1; J gene: TRBJ2-6; CDR3 protein: CSVPYRGDSGANVLTF; CDR3 DNA: TGCAGTGTCCCGTACAGGGGCGACTCTGGGGCCAACGTCCTGACTTTC
clone size: few; V gene: TRBV5-6; D gene: -; J gene: TRBJ1-5; CDR3 protein: CASSERGAVDQPQHF; CDR3 DNA: TGTGCCAGCAGCGAACGGGGGGCGGTCGATCAGCCCCAGCATTTT
clone size: -; V gene: TRBV4-1; D gene: TRBD2; J gene: TRBJ2-3; CDR3 protein: CASSHAGTSGLATDTQYF; CDR3 DNA: TGCGCCAGCAGCCACGCCGGGACTAGCGGGCTGGCCACAGATACGCAGTATTTT
clone size: many; V gene: TRBV7-9; D gene: -; J gene: TRBJ2-2; CDR3 protein: CASSPPWGTGELFF; CDR3 DNA: TGTGCCAGCAGCCCCCCATGGGGGACCGGGGAGCTGTTTTTT
clone size: -; V gene: TRBV13; D gene: TRBD1; J gene: TRBJ1-1; CDR3 protein: CASGLRTGGTEAFF; CDR3 DNA: TGTGCCAGCGGCTTAAGGACAGGGGGCACTGAAGCTTTCTTT
clone size: -; V gene: TRBV7-9; D gene: -; J gene: TRBJ2-6; CDR3 protein: CASSSEGSGAGANVLTF; CDR3 DNA: TGTGCCAGCAGCTCAGAGGGGTCGGGGGCTGGGGCCAACGTCCTGACTTTC
clone size: -; V gene: TRBV4-1; D gene: -; J gene: TRBJ2-5; CDR3 protein: CASSQDIYQETQYF; CDR3 DNA: TGCGCCAGCAGCCAAGATATATATCAAGAGACCCAGTACTTC
clone size: few; V gene: TRBV7-7; D gene: -; J gene: TRBJ2-3; CDR3 protein: CASSLITTDTQYF; CDR3 DNA: TGTGCCAGCAGCTTGATTACCACAGATACGCAGTATTTT
clone size: few; V gene: TRBV15; D gene: TRBD1; J gene: TRBJ2-7; CDR3 protein: CATSSAPGQGKGTYEQYF; CDR3 DNA: TGTGCCACCAGCAGTGCTCCGGGACAGGGAAAGGGGACCTACGAGCAGTACTTC
clone size: many; V gene: TRBV28; D gene: -; J gene: TRBJ1-1; CDR3 protein: CASSPTPGLGAFF; CDR3 DNA: TGTGCCAGCAGTCCGACTCCAGGGTTAGGAGCTTTCTTT
clone size: -; V gene: TRBV14; D gene: TRBD1; J gene: TRBJ2-7; CDR3 protein: CASRQTGGPYEQYF; CDR3 DNA: TGTGCCAGCCGCCAGACAGGGGGTCCCTACGAGCAGTACTTC
clone size: few; V gene: TRBV13; D gene: -; J gene: TRBJ2-6; CDR3 protein: CATLWYSGANVLTF; CDR3 DNA: TGTGCCACCCTTTGGTACTCTGGGGCCAACGTCCTGACTTTC
clone size: few; V gene: TRBV12-3/TRBV12-4; D gene: TRBD2; J gene: TRBJ2-2; CDR3 protein: CASSPSPLLAGATGELFF; CDR3 DNA: TGTGCCAGCAGTCCGTCACCCTTACTAGCGGGAGCTACCGGGGAGCTGTTTTTT
clone size: few; V gene: TRBV6-1; D gene: -; J gene: TRBJ2-3; CDR3 protein: CASSVLGRGDTQYF; CDR3 DNA: TGTGCCAGCAGTGTTCTAGGACGGGGAGATACGCAGTATTTT
clone size: -; V gene: TRBV10-2; D gene: -; J gene: TRBJ2-1; CDR3 protein: CASREPNEQFF; CDR3 DNA: TGCGCCAGCAGGGAGCCCAATGAGCAGTTCTTC
clone size: many; V gene: TRBV7-9; D gene: -; J gene: TRBJ2-5; CDR3 protein: CASSRLSETQYF; CDR3 DNA: TGTGCCAGCAGCCGATTATCAGAGACCCAGTACTTC
clone size: -; V gene: TRBV20-1; D gene: -; J gene: TRBJ2-1; CDR3 protein: CSARGVAAFSYNEQFF; CDR3 DNA: TGCAGTGCTAGAGGCGTCGCGGCCTTCTCCTACAATGAGCAGTTCTTC
clone size: -; V gene: TRBV5-1; D gene: TRBD1; J gene: TRBJ1-1; CDR3 protein: CASSLEPGGTEAFF; CDR3 DNA: TGCGCCAGCAGCTTGGAACCAGGGGGAACTGAAGCTTTCTTT
clone size: -; V gene: TRBV20-1; D gene: -; J gene: TRBJ2-1; CDR3 protein: CSATLEGLYNEQFF; CDR3 DNA: TGCAGTGCTACCCTCGAGGGTCTTTACAATGAGCAGTTCTTC